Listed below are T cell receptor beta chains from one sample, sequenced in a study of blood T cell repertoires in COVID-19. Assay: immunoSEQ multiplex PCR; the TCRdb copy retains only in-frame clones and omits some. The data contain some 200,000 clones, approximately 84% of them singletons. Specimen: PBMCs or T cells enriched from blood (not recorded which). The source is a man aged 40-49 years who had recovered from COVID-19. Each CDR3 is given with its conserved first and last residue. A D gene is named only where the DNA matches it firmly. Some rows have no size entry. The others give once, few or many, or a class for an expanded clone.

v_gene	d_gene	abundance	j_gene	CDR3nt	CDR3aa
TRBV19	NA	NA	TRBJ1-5	TGTGCCAGTAGTATGGGGCTGCAGTATAGCAATCAGCCCCAGCATTTT	CASSMGLQYSNQPQHF
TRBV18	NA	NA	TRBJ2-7	TGTGCCAGCTCACCCCCGAGCGAGCCCCGCGAGCAGTACTTC	CASSPPSEPREQYF
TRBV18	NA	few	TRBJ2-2	TGTGCCAGCTCACCAACCCAGGCGGGCACCGGGGAGCTGTTTTTT	CASSPTQAGTGELFF
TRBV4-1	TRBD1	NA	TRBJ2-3	TGCGCCAGCTCGCCGGGACAGGGGGTTTCAGATACGCAGTATTTT	CASSPGQGVSDTQYF
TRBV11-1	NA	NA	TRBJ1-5	TGTGCCAGCAGCTTACATAGCAATCAGCCCCAGCATTTT	CASSLHSNQPQHF
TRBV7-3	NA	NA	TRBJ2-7	TGTGCCAGCAGCTTAGAGGTGGGTCCCTACGAGCAGTACTTC	CASSLEVGPYEQYF
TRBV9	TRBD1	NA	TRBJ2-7	TGTGCCAGCAGCGCCTCAAACAGGGGGCGCGCGTCCTACGAGCAGTACTTC	CASSASNRGRASYEQYF
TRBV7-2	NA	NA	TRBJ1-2	TGTGCCAGCAGCTTGACAGCAACTAACTATGGCTACACCTTC	CASSLTATNYGYTF
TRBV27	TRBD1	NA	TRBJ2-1	TGTGCCAGCAGTCCTGGACAGGGGGCCCGAATTTACAATGAGCAGTTCTTC	CASSPGQGARIYNEQFF
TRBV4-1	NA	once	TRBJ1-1	TGCGCCAGCAGCCGATCGGGACTTACGAACACTGAAGCTTTCTTT	CASSRSGLTNTEAFF
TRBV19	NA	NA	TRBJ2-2	TGTGCCAGTAGTCTCACCGGGGAGCTGTTTTTT	CASSLTGELFF
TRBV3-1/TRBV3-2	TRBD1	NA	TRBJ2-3	TGTGCCAGCAGCCAAGAAAGGGGACGCAGGGGGCTACCTAGCACAGATACGCAGTATTTT	CASSQERGRRGLPSTDTQYF
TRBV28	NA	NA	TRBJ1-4	TGTGCCAGCAATGGGGGCGCGAGAGAAAAACTGTTTTTT	CASNGGAREKLFF
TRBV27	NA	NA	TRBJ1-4	TGTGCCAGCAGCACAGGAGTAAGGGGGGAAAAACTGTTTTTT	CASSTGVRGEKLFF
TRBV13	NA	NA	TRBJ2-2	TGTGCCAGCAGCCGTTATGTCGGAACAGACGCGAACACCGGGGAGCTGTTTTTT	CASSRYVGTDANTGELFF
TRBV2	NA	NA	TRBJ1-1	TGTGCCAGCAGCAGGGGCGCGAGAACACTCGAAGCTTTCTTT	CASSRGARTLEAFF
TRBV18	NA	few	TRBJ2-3	TGTGCCAGCTCACCACGGGGGACTAGCACAGATACGCAGTATTTT	CASSPRGTSTDTQYF
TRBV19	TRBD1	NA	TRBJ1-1	TGTGCCAGTAGTTCGACAGGGGGGAGCACTGAAGCTTTCTTT	CASSSTGGSTEAFF
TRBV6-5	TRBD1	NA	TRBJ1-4	TGTGCCAGCAGATACGGACAGGGGGTAGAAAAACTGTTTTTT	CASRYGQGVEKLFF
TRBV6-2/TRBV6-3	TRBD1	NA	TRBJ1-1	TGTGCCAGCAGTCCCCAGGGGGTGGGCTACACTGAAGCTTTCTTT	CASSPQGVGYTEAFF
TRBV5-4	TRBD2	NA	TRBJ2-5	TGTGCCAGCAGCACAAGACTAGCGGGGGAAGAGACCCAGTACTTC	CASSTRLAGEETQYF
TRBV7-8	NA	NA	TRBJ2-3	TGTGCCAGCAGCTTTCGGTTGCGGAGAGATACGCAGTATTTT	CASSFRLRRDTQYF
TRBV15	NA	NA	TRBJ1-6	TGTGCCACCAGCACTCGGAGAGATTCACCCCTCCACTTT	CATSTRRDSPLHF
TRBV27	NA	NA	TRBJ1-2	TGTGCCAGCAGTTCGGCCGGGACACCGCGGGGCTACACCTTC	CASSSAGTPRGYTF
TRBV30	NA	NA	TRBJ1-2	TGTGCCTGGAGTGTAAAAGGGGGTGTTACTTATGGCTACACCTTC	CAWSVKGGVTYGYTF
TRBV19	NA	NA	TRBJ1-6	TGTGCCAGTAGTGAGGGAACAGATAATTCACCCCTCCACTTT	CASSEGTDNSPLHF
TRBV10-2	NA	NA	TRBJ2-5	TGCGCCAGCAGTAGGGACAACCAAGAGACCCAGTACTTC	CASSRDNQETQYF
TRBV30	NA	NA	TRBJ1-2	TGTGCCTGGAGTTTGGGGGGGGTGTATGGTGGCTACACCTTC	CAWSLGGVYGGYTF